The rows below give T cell receptor beta chains drawn from one sample of a study of human T cells and chemical hapten exposure. Each CDR3 protein is one row after TCRdb ran MiXCR on the RACE reads. The sample lists 350,000 to 400,000 distinct CDR3 sequences, nearly 6.5% seen once, with 4.5% to 6% in the top ten. The sample was whole blood, taken in connection with sensitization to the hapten diphenylcyclopropenone (DPC). The receptor source for this set is a woman aged 18-29 years with alopecia areata. Some clones in this sample may be carry-over from other donors' samples. Each CDR3 is given with its conserved first and last residue. The D gene is left open where the match is weak. Not every row has a clone size; where given, it reads once, few, many or a size class.

j_call cdr3_length d_call v_call clone_size cdr3_nt cdr3_aa
TRBJ2-3 16 TRBD1 TRBV3-1 few TGTGCCAGCAGCCAAGATTGGACAGGGAGCACAGATACGCAGTATTTT CASSQDWTGSTDTQYF
TRBJ2-2 15 NA TRBV4-3 NA TGCGCCAGCAGCCAAGACAGGGAAAGGGCCGGGGAGCTGTTTTTT CASSQDRERAGELFF
TRBJ1-1 14 NA TRBV18 NA TGTGCCAGCTCACCACCGGCACGAGTACCTGAAGCTTTCTTT CASSPPARVPEAFF
TRBJ1-5 11 NA TRBV12-3/TRBV12-4 many TGTGCCAGCAGTCCTGGCGGGCCCCAGCATTTT CASSPGGPQHF
TRBJ1-4 15 NA TRBV7-2 many TGTGCCAGCAGCTCCGCATTGGCAACTAATGAAAAACTGTTTTTT CASSSALATNEKLFF
TRBJ1-5 16 NA TRBV7-6 many TGTGCCAGCAGCTTAAGGGTCGCAGGTGACAATCAGCCCCAGCATTTT CASSLRVAGDNQPQHF
TRBJ1-1 13 NA TRBV7-2 NA TGTGCCACCGCCGTACAGGTGAACACTGAAGCTTTCTTT CATAVQVNTEAFF
TRBJ1-1 15 NA TRBV3-1 many TGTGCCAGCAGCCAAGATTCGGGCAGAGCCACTGAAGCTTTCTTT CASSQDSGRATEAFF
TRBJ1-1 15 NA TRBV27 NA TGTGCCAGCAATTTCTTCGGGGCCCAGGGAACTGAAGCTTTCTTT CASNFFGAQGTEAFF
TRBJ1-4 15 NA TRBV20-1 NA TGCAGTGCTAGAGATCGAACCAGAGCTAATGAAAAACTGTTTTTT CSARDRTRANEKLFF
TRBJ1-1 15 NA TRBV29-1 many TGCAGCGTTGGCCGACAGGCTGGCATGAACACTGAAGCTTTCTTT CSVGRQAGMNTEAFF
TRBJ2-3 16 TRBD2 TRBV24-1 few TGTGCCACCAGTGCGGCAGCGGGGGGCGGCACAGATACGCAGTATTTT CATSAAAGGGTDTQYF
TRBJ2-6 16 TRBD1 TRBV20-1 many TGCAGTGCCCAAGGACAGGGGAACACTGGGGCCAACGTCCTGACTTTC CSAQGQGNTGANVLTF
TRBJ2-3 17 TRBD1 TRBV6-2/TRBV6-3 many TGTGCCAGCAGTCCGGGACAGGGGAAGAGGGACACAGATACGCAGTATTTT CASSPGQGKRDTDTQYF
TRBJ1-1 13 NA TRBV3-1 NA TGTGCCAGCAGCCGAGGAGACAAGGCTGAAGCTTTCTTT CASSRGDKAEAFF
TRBJ1-2 15 TRBD1 TRBV12-3/TRBV12-4 many TGTGCCAGCAGTTCGCATGAACAGGGGTACTATGGCTACACCTTC CASSSHEQGYYGYTF
TRBJ2-2 17 NA TRBV27 NA TGTGCCAGCAGTTCACTAGGTGGGACATGGAACACCGGGGAGCTGTTTTTT CASSSLGGTWNTGELFF
TRBJ1-2 13 TRBD1 TRBV6-5 many TGTGCCAGCAGCCAGGGACAGGGGAATAGCTACACCTTC CASSQGQGNSYTF
TRBJ1-4 12 NA TRBV6-1 NA TGTGCCAGCAAGTTGGCGGATGAAAAACTGTTTTTT CASKLADEKLFF
TRBJ2-1 16 NA TRBV18 NA TGTGCCAGCTCACCACAGGGTAGCGGCGCCTACAATGAGCAGTTCTTC CASSPQGSGAYNEQFF
TRBJ1-5 15 TRBD1 TRBV6-2/TRBV6-3 many TGTGCCGGGGGGGACGGCAGGGGGCTTCTGGAGCCCCAGCATTTT CAGGDGRGLLEPQHF
TRBJ1-5 12 NA TRBV7-8 many TGTGCCAGCACCGTTAGCGGAAAGCCCCAGCATTTT CASTVSGKPQHF
TRBJ1-1 14 TRBD1 TRBV7-3 few TGTGCCAGCAGCCAAGGACAGGGGTTCGGCGAAGCTTTCTTT CASSQGQGFGEAFF
TRBJ2-4 11 NA TRBV6-5 few TGTGCCAGCAGTACCGAAAACATTCAGTACTTC CASSTENIQYF
TRBJ2-7 15 TRBD2 TRBV4-2 NA TGTGCCAGCAGCCAAGAACTAGCGGGGATCTACGAGCAGTACTTC CASSQELAGIYEQYF
TRBJ2-7 15 NA TRBV7-8 many TGTGCCAGCAGCTCCTCCCGATGGGGTAGTGGGGAGCAGTACTTC CASSSSRWGSGEQYF
TRBJ2-3 15 TRBD2 TRBV5-1 many TGTGCCAGCAGTTTAGCTAGCGGGGGAACAGATACGCAGTATTTT CASSLASGGTDTQYF
TRBJ2-7 17 TRBD1 TRBV14 few TGTGCCAGCAGCCAAGGCCCGGGACAGGGGAGATCCTACGAGCAGTACTTC CASSQGPGQGRSYEQYF
TRBJ1-2 14 NA TRBV18 many TGTGCCAGCTACGGTCAAGGGTCAATCTATGGCTACACCTTC CASYGQGSIYGYTF
TRBJ2-6 17 NA TRBV7-9 few TGTGCCAGCAGCTTAGGGGTCCTCTTCTCTGGGGCCAACGTCCTGACTTTC CASSLGVLFSGANVLTF
TRBJ2-7 17 NA TRBV5-5 few TGTGCCAGCAGCTTGGGGTATGGAGGGGGCCGTTCCTACGAGCAGTACTTC CASSLGYGGGRSYEQYF
TRBJ1-1 15 NA TRBV5-5 few TGTGCCAGCAGCTCCGGGACACTAAAGGGCACTGAAGCTTTCTTT CASSSGTLKGTEAFF
TRBJ1-2 12 TRBD1 TRBV29-1 few TGCAGCGTTGAGGACAGGGTAGATGGCTACACCTTC CSVEDRVDGYTF
TRBJ2-4 14 NA TRBV7-2 many TGTGCCAGCAGCTTTTCAGGCCTCAAAAACATTCAGTACTTC CASSFSGLKNIQYF
TRBJ2-7 16 TRBD1 TRBV7-2 NA TGTGCCAGCAGCTTAAGTGTACAGGGGGGTTTGGACGAGCAGTACTTC CASSLSVQGGLDEQYF
TRBJ1-3 16 NA TRBV6-6 few TGTGCCAGCAGTTGGGGCGACGGGCGCTCTGGAAACACCATATATTTT CASSWGDGRSGNTIYF
TRBJ1-1 18 NA TRBV6-1 medium-sized TGTGCCAGCAGCCTCATTCCGCCTGCCAGGGATCTTAACACTGAAGCTTTCTTT CASSLIPPARDLNTEAFF
TRBJ2-3 16 TRBD2 TRBV27 NA TGTGCCAGCAGTTCCCCACTAGCGGGGGGGGGAGATACGCAGTATTTT CASSSPLAGGGDTQYF
TRBJ2-7 16 TRBD1 TRBV20-1 many TGCAGTGCTAGAAGCTCCCGGACAGGGGGCTATGGCGAGCAGTACTTC CSARSSRTGGYGEQYF
TRBJ1-1 15 NA TRBV6-5 few TGTGCCAGCAGTTCATCGACCTCCGCGGCGACTGAAGCTTTCTTT CASSSSTSAATEAFF
TRBJ1-2 12 NA TRBV20-1 few TGCAGTGCCCCTCCAGAGACTTATGGCTACACCTTC CSAPPETYGYTF